These T cell receptor beta chains were read from a single sample in a study of T cell responses to AZD1222 COVID-19 vaccine. Profiled with immunoSEQ multiplex PCR; TCRdb holds only in-frame clones, not every one. The top ten clones hold about 0.5% of a sample with 250,000 to 300,000 clones, around 92% of them seen once. The sequences come from peripheral blood, collected 28 days after the second AZD1222 dose. These receptors were obtained from an adult who received the AZD1222 COVID-19 vaccine. The CDR3 runs from the conserved cysteine through the conserved F or W. The order of the fields is J gene, D gene, clone size, V gene, CDR3 protein, CDR3 DNA. A D gene is named only where the DNA matches it firmly. A clone size is listed for some rows: how often the clone was seen (once, few, many), or a class if it is expanded.

>TRBJ2-2|TRBD1|.|TRBV12-3/TRBV12-4
CASSRDRAGELFF
TGTGCCAGCAGCCGAGACAGGGCCGGGGAGCTGTTTTTT
>TRBJ1-1|.|.|TRBV2
CASGGAEAFF
TGTGCCAGCGGGGGAGCTGAAGCTTTCTTT
>TRBJ2-7|TRBD1|.|TRBV6-5
CASSYSTGGPSYEQYF
TGTGCCAGCAGTTACTCGACAGGGGGTCCCTCCTACGAGCAGTACTTC
>TRBJ1-4|TRBD1|.|TRBV19
CASSPDRGNEKLFF
TGTGCCAGTAGTCCGGACAGGGGGAATGAAAAACTGTTTTTT
>TRBJ2-5|.|.|TRBV5-6
CASSSAQGGETQYF
TGTGCCAGCAGCTCCGCCCAGGGTGGGGAGACCCAGTACTTC
>TRBJ2-2|.|.|TRBV28
CASKNAGELFF
TGTGCCAGCAAAAATGCCGGGGAGCTGTTTTTT
>TRBJ2-7|.|.|TRBV7-9
CASSTGEDEQYF
TGTGCCAGCAGCACGGGTGAGGACGAGCAGTACTTC
>TRBJ2-2|.|few|TRBV7-9
CASASTGELFF
TGTGCCAGTGCCAGCACCGGGGAGCTGTTTTTT
>TRBJ2-1|.|.|TRBV18
CASSPQVISYNEQFF
TGTGCCAGCTCACCTCAGGTGATCTCCTACAATGAGCAGTTCTTC
>TRBJ1-3|.|once|TRBV2
CASSAQRVAGNTIYF
TGTGCCAGCAGTGCCCAAAGGGTGGCCGGAAACACCATATATTTT
>TRBJ2-4|.|.|TRBV28
CASSSPGQGGDIQYF
TGTGCCAGCAGCAGCCCCGGGCAGGGTGGGGACATTCAGTACTTC
>TRBJ2-5|.|.|TRBV3-1/TRBV3-2
CASSQTRGRETQYF
TGTGCCAGCAGCCAAACCCGGGGTAGGGAGACCCAGTACTTC
>TRBJ2-7|.|.|TRBV19
CATLAKVPPYEQYF
TGTGCCACCCTGGCCAAGGTCCCCCCCTACGAGCAGTACTTC
>TRBJ2-7|TRBD1|.|TRBV7-9
CASSRQGTGSYEQYF
TGTGCCAGCAGCCGACAGGGGACAGGGAGCTACGAGCAGTACTTC
>TRBJ1-3|.|.|TRBV28
CASSLRFSGNTIYF
TGTGCCAGCAGTTTGAGGTTCTCTGGAAACACCATATATTTT
>TRBJ2-4|TRBD1|once|TRBV28
CASSRARGQEKNIQYF
TGTGCCAGCAGTCGGGCCCGCGGACAGGAAAAAAACATTCAGTACTTC
>TRBJ1-5|.|once|TRBV28
CASTPNGQLNNQPQHF
TGTGCCAGCACTCCCAACGGACAGCTGAATAATCAGCCCCAGCATTTT
>TRBJ2-2|TRBD1|.|TRBV11-3
CASSSRGQGNTGELFF
TGTGCCAGCAGCTCCAGGGGACAGGGGAACACCGGGGAGCTGTTTTTT
>TRBJ2-7|TRBD1|few|TRBV10-1
CASSESGTALSNEQYF
TGCGCCAGCAGTGAGTCAGGGACAGCCCTTTCGAACGAGCAGTACTTC
>TRBJ2-7|.|.|TRBV29-1
CSVYKRGYEQYF
TGCAGCGTTTATAAGAGGGGCTACGAGCAGTACTTC
>TRBJ1-1|.|.|TRBV19
CASSIPLDREAFF
TGTGCCAGTAGTATACCCCTCGACAGGGAAGCTTTCTTT
>TRBJ1-6|.|.|TRBV19
CASSPGLRGTNNSPLHF
TGTGCCAGTAGTCCCGGGCTGCGGGGGACTAATAATTCACCCCTCCACTTT
>TRBJ1-2|TRBD1|.|TRBV28
CASSLGDRVYGYTF
TGTGCCAGCAGTTTAGGGGACAGGGTCTATGGCTACACCTTC
>TRBJ2-7|.|.|TRBV19
CASSGRSRGSGYEQYF
TGTGCCAGTTCGGGGCGTTCCAGGGGATCCGGTTACGAGCAGTACTTC
>TRBJ2-5|TRBD1|.|TRBV29-1
CSVEEGGRLQETQYF
TGCAGCGTTGAAGAAGGGGGCAGGCTACAAGAGACCCAGTACTTC
>TRBJ2-2|.|.|TRBV11-3
CASSHAGTVNTGELFF
TGTGCCAGCAGCCACGCCGGGACGGTGAACACCGGGGAGCTGTTTTTT
>TRBJ1-1|.|.|TRBV5-7
CASSLGGPVDTEAFF
TGTGCCAGCAGCTTGGGGGGGCCTGTGGATACTGAAGCTTTCTTT
>TRBJ2-7|.|.|TRBV7-9
CASSLGPPGTPYEQYF
TGTGCCAGCAGCTTAGGCCCCCCCGGGACCCCTTACGAGCAGTACTTC
>TRBJ2-7|TRBD1|.|TRBV13
CASSLGGRGLEQYF
TGTGCCAGCAGCTTAGGTGGCAGGGGGTTGGAGCAGTACTTC
>TRBJ2-7|TRBD1|.|TRBV6-5
CASSTTGTGRYEQYF
TGTGCCAGCAGTACCACCGGGACAGGGAGGTACGAGCAGTACTTC
>TRBJ1-2|TRBD1|.|TRBV10-3
CAIRGRGQANYGYTF
TGTGCCATCAGAGGCAGGGGGCAAGCTAACTATGGCTACACCTTC
>TRBJ2-7|.|.|TRBV3-1/TRBV3-2
CASSPRGGAYEQYF
TGTGCCAGCAGCCCTCGAGGAGGAGCCTACGAGCAGTACTTC
>TRBJ2-6|.|.|TRBV7-8
CASSLARSGAPAPGANVLTF
TGTGCCAGCAGCTTAGCGCGTTCGGGGGCCCCCGCTCCTGGGGCCAACGTCCTGACTTTC